This T cell receptor (beta chain) is drawn from a study of cytomegalovirus exposure and HLA in healthy donors. Study in general: As released early, the data held around 80 million unique TCRs from HLA-typed donors. Study-wide results and limits: Judged likely to be a sequencing artifact was a cluster of highly shared sequence variants. Reportedly, diagnosis of cytomegalovirus status by the classifier showed high specificity and sensitivity.

In regard to this clone: The antigen is not known. The sample carries other DNA sequences with the same CDR3.

The study ran its PCR with 60 Vbeta and 13 Jbeta primers. The method was immunoSEQ multiplex PCR; TCRdb's version includes in-frame clones alone and lacks a portion of them. Found here are 150,000 to 200,000 clones, roughly 88% of them singletons; the top ten hold around 1.6%. The receptor's source is a woman under 30 in good health and CMV-seronegative. The specimen sequenced was PBMCs.

CDR3: CASSLVSGGPDTQYF. CDR3 DNA: TGCGCCAGCAGCTTGGTGAGCGGGGGCCCAGATACGCAGTATTTT. V usage is TRBV5-1 and J usage is TRBJ2-3; 8 positions match TRBD2. V shed 0 bases and J 4 bases; nucleotides not matched to a gene: 4. This CDR3 is built from 15 residues. CDR1 SGHRS and CDR2 YFSETQ come from the germline V gene.